This T cell receptor (beta chain) was profiled in a study of response to subunit inactivated influenza vaccine. Findings and caveats of the study: Authors suggested each seasonal flu vaccination may recruit only limited numbers of new T cells.

TCRdb redid the calling of the RT-PCR reads with MiXCR, one entry per CDR3 protein. The sample carries about 190,000 distinct CDR3 sequences, roughly an eighth recorded once. The CDR3 spans 16 residues. V was cut by 4 bases and J by 0 bases, with 13 bases left in between. Germline V CDR1 and CDR2: SGHAT, FQNNGV. There are many counts of this clonotype. Its antigen is undetermined. The sequence was obtained from a man aged 50-60 years who received an inactivated influenza vaccine. The V gene is TRBV11-2, the J gene TRBJ2-1; the D gene is possibly TRBD1 (5 bases). The starting material was CD8+ T cells sorted from PBMCs, obtained about 5 days after vaccination. CDR3 region: CASSSQVFHSYNEQFF. The CDR3 bases are TGTGCCAGCAGCTCACAGGTCTTTCACTCCTACAATGAGCAGTTCTTC.